This is a list of T cell receptor beta chains from one sample in a study of cytomegalovirus exposure and HLA in healthy donors. Method: immunoSEQ multiplex PCR; TCRdb's copy keeps in-frame clones and lacks some. The sample includes 95,000 to 150,000 clones, under 85% of them seen just once. Sequenced sample: PBMCs. The receptors come from a woman aged 45-60 years in good health and CMV-seropositive. CDR3s include the opening cysteine and the closing phenylalanine or tryptophan. The order of the fields is V gene, clone size, CDR3 protein. Clone size is stated in some rows and not others, as once, few, many or a class when expanded.

V: TRBV27; size: once; CDR3: CASSLGLNYEQYF
V: TRBV2; size: -; CDR3: CASSDGMAGQETQYF
V: TRBV6-5; size: -; CDR3: CASSSAGGPQETQYF
V: TRBV6-5; size: -; CDR3: CASIQHYEQYF
V: TRBV7-7; size: -; CDR3: CASSLDGSREQFF
V: TRBV4-1; size: -; CDR3: CASSQGRASNQPQHF
V: TRBV23-1; size: -; CDR3: CASSQGAEGNNSPLHF
V: TRBV4-1; size: few; CDR3: CASSQGGREEQFF
V: TRBV6-1; size: -; CDR3: CASSEARIDTQYF
V: TRBV7-8; size: -; CDR3: CASSPYGEKLFF
V: TRBV18; size: -; CDR3: CASSRRQGENEKLFF
V: TRBV19; size: -; CDR3: CASRVAGGTDTQYF
V: TRBV28; size: -; CDR3: CASSLTGGSEKLFF
V: TRBV10-3; size: -; CDR3: CAISLTGSQGYTF
V: TRBV11-2; size: -; CDR3: CASSLGQMNTEAFF
V: TRBV6-5; size: -; CDR3: CASSYGGGDPYEQYF
V: TRBV28; size: -; CDR3: CASTDGGNQPQHF
V: TRBV5-1; size: -; CDR3: CASSRATSGGAGTQYF
V: TRBV28; size: few; CDR3: CASSRASRGKNIQYF
V: TRBV13; size: -; CDR3: CASSLLGESNYGYTF
V: TRBV7-2; size: -; CDR3: CASSLGGRVGQPQHF
V: TRBV29-1; size: -; CDR3: CSVEDRAGYTF
V: TRBV5-6; size: -; CDR3: CASSQPGLQPLHF